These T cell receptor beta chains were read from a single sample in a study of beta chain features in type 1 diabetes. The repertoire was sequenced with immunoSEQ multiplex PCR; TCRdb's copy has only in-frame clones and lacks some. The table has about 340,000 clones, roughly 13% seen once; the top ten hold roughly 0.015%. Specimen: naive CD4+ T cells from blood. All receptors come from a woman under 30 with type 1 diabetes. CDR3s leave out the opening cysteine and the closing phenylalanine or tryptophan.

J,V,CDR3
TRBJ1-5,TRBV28,ATDGREGSNQPQH
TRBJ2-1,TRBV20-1,SAYLAGEQF
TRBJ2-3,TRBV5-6,ASSPRRADTQY
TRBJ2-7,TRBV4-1,ASSQAGAGGTTYEQY
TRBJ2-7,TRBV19,ASSISGLPYEQY
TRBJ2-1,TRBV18,ASSPLTGANEQF
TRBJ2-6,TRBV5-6,ASSSLNVLT
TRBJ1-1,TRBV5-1,ASSLGQVGRGTEAF
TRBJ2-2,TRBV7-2,ASSLVLWATGELF
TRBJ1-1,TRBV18,ASSPTGNTEAF
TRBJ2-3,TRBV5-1,ASKGQGNSPTDTQY
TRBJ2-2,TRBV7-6,ASSLAQGVNTGELF
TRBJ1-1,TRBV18,ASSPGTGMNTEAF
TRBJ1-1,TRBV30,AWNKNRGNTEAF
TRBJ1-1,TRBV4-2,ASSPGDRETEAF